Below, one T cell receptor (beta chain) is given with its context. The antigen is not known. Regarding donors, all were healthy bone marrow donors. The data originate from a study of cytomegalovirus exposure and HLA in healthy donors. Use of 60 Vbeta and 13 Jbeta primers characterized the PCR. TCRdb's copy holds only in-frame clones and misses some; the assay was immunoSEQ multiplex PCR. The sample consists of 97,000 or so clones, roughly two thirds of them appearing once. CDR1 and CDR2 from the germline V gene are MDHEN and SYDVKM. V dropped 5 bases and J dropped 8 bases, with 15 bases sitting between them. This CDR3 comprises 13 residues. General observations from the study: Follow-up analysis later connected one missense variant in DCLRE1C with trimming of TCR beta V- and J-genes. On later analysis, the bulk of CMV-associated TCR beta chains appeared to be HLA-restricted. Among the sequence variants, a highly shared cluster was likely an artifact of sequencing.

The chain couples TRBV28 to TRBJ1-2; no firm D call. Sequenced: PBMCs. This TCR derives from a man aged 45 to 65 in good health and CMV-seronegative. CDR3 sequence (DNA): TGTGCCAGCAGTACCTCCGGGGTCTACGGCTACACCTTC. Protein sequence: CASSTSGVYGYTF.